The 18 T cell receptor beta chains presented below share a single source sample, sequenced in a study of CXCR3-negative and CXCR3-positive naive CD8 T cells. Overall study results and limits: Naive cells that were CXCR3-positive had more hydrophobic TRB CDR3s (compared with CXCR3-negative naive cells).

The antigens for these receptors are not known. The TRB cDNA libraries were prepared by 5' RACE with UMI labels. TCRdb reprocessed the 5' RACE reads and keeps a single row for each CDR3 protein, giving no DNA. This sample's table reports approximately 59,000 distinct CDR3 sequences. The sequenced sample was naive CXCR3+ CD8+ T cells from blood. Subset indicated: CD45RO-CCR7+CD27+CD95- naive CD8+ T cells expressing CXCR3 (TNR3+). The receptors here all came from a human donor in good health. Some clones in this sample may be carry-over from other donors' samples.

The genes are TRBV9 and TRBJ1-5; the D call from TCRdb, TRBD1, cannot be confirmed without DNA. Germline values: CDR1 SGDLS, CDR2 YYNGEE. The length of the CDR3 is 14 residues. Here the CDR3 reads CASSADRRNQPQHF.

The gene calls are TRBV12-3 or TRBV12-4 and TRBJ2-1. The CDR3 sequence is 15 residues long. CDR3 in amino acids: CASSLTPYSYNEQFF.

V usage is TRBV10-1 and J usage is TRBJ2-7; no DNA is available, so the TRBD2 call from TCRdb remains unchecked. The CDR3 runs 14 residues. CDR1 is WNHNN, CDR2 SYGVQD, per germline (reference sequence). CDR3: CASSDRQGLNEQYF.

The V call is TRBV7-2, the J call TRBJ2-2; no DNA is available, so the TRBD2 call from TCRdb remains unchecked. The CDR3 length is 15 residues. Per the germline V gene, CDR1 is SGHTA and CDR2 is FQGNSA. CDR3 loop: CASSPVLAGDGELFF.

The chain combines TRBV7-9 with TRBJ2-3; no DNA is available, so the TRBD1 call from TCRdb remains unchecked. The CDR3 has 15 amino acids. Germline CDR1 is SEHNR and CDR2 is FQNEAQ (reference sequence). CDR3 in amino acids: CASSLPGSNTDTQYF.

The rearrangement links TRBV20-1 to TRBJ2-1; TCRdb reports TRBD2, a call that lacks DNA to check it against. The CDR3 sequence is 17 residues long. Germline CDR1 is DFQATT and CDR2 is SNEGSKA (reference sequence). The CDR3 region is CSARDPTSGGAYNEQFF.

CDR3 sequence: CATNLGQGYTDTQYF. This chain links TRBV5-6 with TRBJ2-3; TCRdb's D gene call, TRBD1, goes unchecked for lack of DNA. CDR1 and CDR2 from the germline V gene are SGHDT and YYEEEE. CDR3 length: 15 amino acids.

The chain is built from TRBV3-2 and TRBJ2-7. TRBV3-2 is a recognized pseudogene. The CDR3 has 12 amino acids. This CDR3 is CASSQDIVEQYF.

The chain recombines TRBV18 with TRBJ2-1; TCRdb outputs TRBD1, but without DNA this stays unchecked. CDR1 and CDR2 from the germline V gene are KGHSH and LQKENI. CDR3 size: 14 residues. CDR3 sequence: CASSPGQGHNEQFF.

The V gene is TRBV7-3, the J gene TRBJ1-2; no DNA is available, so the TRBD1 call from TCRdb remains unchecked. The CDR3 is 12 residues long. CDR1 SGHTA and CDR2 FQGTGA come from the germline V gene. This CDR3 reads CASSTGHYGYTF.

The CDR3: CASSYSLSAGQGWNTGELFF. The chain couples TRBV6-5 to TRBJ2-2; as DNA is missing, the TRBD1 call by TCRdb cannot be tested. This CDR3 has 20 residues. Germline values: CDR1 MNHEY, CDR2 SVGAGI.

The rearrangement uses TRBV11-2 and TRBJ2-2; TCRdb returns TRBD1, unconfirmable since there is no DNA. Germline V lookup: CDR1 SGHAT, CDR2 FQNNGV. This CDR3 contains 17 residues. The CDR3 spells CASSLFRTGWRTGELFF. Complete variable domain (other parts from reference TRBV11-2 and TRBJ2-2): EAGVAQSPRYKIIEKRQSVAFWCNPISGHATLYWYQQILGQGPKLLIQFQNNGVVDDSQLPKDRFSAERLKGVDSTLKIQPAKLEDSAVYLCASSLFRTGWRTGELFFGEGSRLTVL.

The V gene is TRBV12-3 or TRBV12-4, the J gene TRBJ1-2. The CDR3 extends over 16 amino acids. The CDR3 is CASSPRKSHFGSGYTF.

CDR3: CASSTQTAVYEQYF. J is TRBJ2-7 and V is TRBV7-9. CDR3 length equals 14 residues. Germline values: CDR1 SEHNR, CDR2 FQNEAQ (reference sequence).

This chain joins TRBV7-3 and TRBJ2-7. Germline V gene lookup returns CDR1 SGHTA and CDR2 FQGTGA. This CDR3 has 15 amino acids. The CDR3 reads CASSLTGDASYEQYF.

V and J are TRBV29-1 and TRBJ1-2; TCRdb's D gene call, TRBD1, goes unchecked for lack of DNA. The CDR3 spans 12 residues. Germline CDR1 and CDR2: SQVTM and ANQGSEA. CDR3 in amino acids: CSVHDSNYGYTF.

This rearrangement joins TRBV28 to TRBJ2-1; there is no DNA to check the TCRdb D call of TRBD2. Looked up from germline, CDR1 is MDHEN and CDR2 is SYDVKM. The CDR3 has 21 residues. CDR3: CASSLWSPSSTSGRAMYEQFF.

The chain links TRBV6-2 or TRBV6-3 to TRBJ2-1; TCRdb names TRBD1, which stays unverified in the absence of DNA. Germline-derived CDR1 and CDR2 are MNHEY and SVGEGT. This CDR3 is built from 19 residues. CDR3 loop: CASSYAPGKRLRTYNEQFF.